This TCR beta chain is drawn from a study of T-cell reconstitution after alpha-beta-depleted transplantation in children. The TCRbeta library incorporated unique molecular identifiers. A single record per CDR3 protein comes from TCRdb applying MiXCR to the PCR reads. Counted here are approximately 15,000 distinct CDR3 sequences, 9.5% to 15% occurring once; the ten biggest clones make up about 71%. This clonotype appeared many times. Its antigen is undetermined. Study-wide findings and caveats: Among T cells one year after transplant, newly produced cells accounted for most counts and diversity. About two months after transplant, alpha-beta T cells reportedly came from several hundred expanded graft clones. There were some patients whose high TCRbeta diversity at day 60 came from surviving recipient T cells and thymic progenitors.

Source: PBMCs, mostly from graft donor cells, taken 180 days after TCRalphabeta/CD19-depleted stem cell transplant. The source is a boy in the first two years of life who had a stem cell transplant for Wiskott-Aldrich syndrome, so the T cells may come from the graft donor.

CDR3 sequence (DNA): TGTGCCAGCAGTTTTATGGAAAGGAGGGCAGGAAACACCATATATTTT. Its translation is CASSFMERRAGNTIYF. The chain combines TRBV28 with TRBJ1-3; D gene unclear. V lost 3 bases and J 4 bases, leaving 16 bases between the germline ends. The CDR3 extends over 16 amino acids. The germline V gene encodes CDR1 MDHEN and CDR2 SYDVKM.